The 22 T cell receptor beta chains reported below all come from one sample, sequenced in a study of T cell clonotyping in hematopoietic cell transplantation. Sequencing was performed with immunoSEQ multiplex PCR; in TCRdb, only in-frame clones are kept and a portion is missing. The sample has about 9,400 clones, roughly 79% seen once. This specimen was PBMCs, taken 180 days after allogeneic stem cell transplant. All receptors derive from a male patient between 35 and 55 years old who had an allogeneic stem cell transplant from a related donor, so the T cells may come from the graft donor. Some clones in this sample may be carry-over from other donors' samples.

This sequence joins TRBV4-1 and TRBJ1-6; TRBD1 matches at 9 bases. CDR1 is MGHRA and CDR2 is YSYEKL in the germline V gene. The CDR3 loop spans 15 amino acids. V was clipped by 4 bases and J by 7 bases; unmatched bases: 5. The CDR3 here is CASSPSDRGNSPLHF. The CDR3 DNA follows: TGCGCCAGCAGCCCCTCGGACAGGGGAAATTCACCCCTCCACTTT.

This clone has only one observation. The V call is TRBV5-1, the J call TRBJ1-1, with D unresolved. This CDR3 comprises 13 residues. The V gene's germline CDR1 is SGHRS and CDR2 YFSETQ. Trimming removed 4 bases from V and 3 bases from J, with 10 bases in between. The CDR3 coding sequence is TGCGCCAGCAGCCATCAGATGTACACTGAAGCTTTCTTT. Encoded protein: CASSHQMYTEAFF.

This clone was found once. The chain carries TRBV7-2 and TRBJ1-6, with D unclear. Germline values: CDR1 SGHTA, CDR2 FQGNSA. Between the trimmed V and J ends, which lost 5 bases and 10 bases, there was a span of 15 bases. The CDR3 length is 14 residues. CDR3 amino acids: CASSPRPRVSPLHF. CDR3 nucleotide sequence: TGTGCCAGCAGCCCACGTCCCAGAGTGTCACCCCTCCACTTT.

This clone was counted a few times. The chain has TRBV12-5 and TRBJ1-1, with 12 bases matching TRBD1. With V trimmed by 2 bases and J by 0 bases, 16 bases remained unmatched. The CDR3 is made up of 21 amino acids. CDR1 and CDR2 (germline): LGHNT, FRNRAP. The CDR3 DNA follows: TGTGCTAGTGGTTTGATCGGGACAGGGGGCGCGAGGAACGTCATGAACACTGAAGCTTTCTTT. This encodes CASGLIGTGGARNVMNTEAFF.

This clone showed up just a few times. V is TRBV15 and J is TRBJ1-3; D remains unclear. Trimming pared 8 bases from V and 0 bases from J, leaving 5 bases between. In germline, CDR1 is LNHNV, CDR2 YYDKDF (reference sequence). The CDR3 runs to 12 residues. CDR3 sequence reads: CATSFSGNTIYF. For the CDR3, the DNA is TGTGCCACCTCATTCTCTGGAAACACCATATATTTT.

J is TRBJ1-2 and V is TRBV6-6; TRBD1 might be the D (6 bases). The CDR3 runs to 15 residues. V dropped 7 bases and J dropped 4 bases, with 19 bases sitting between them. Germline V gene lookup returns CDR1 MNHNY and CDR2 SVGAGI (reference sequence). CDR3 nucleotides: TGTGCCAGCACTCGCCAGTACAGGGCGGGCTATGGCTACACCTTC. This encodes CASTRQYRAGYGYTF.

This chain joins TRBV29-1 and TRBJ1-2; unclear D gene. Trimming took 3 bases from V and 4 from J, leaving 9 bases between them. The CDR3 covers 12 residues. The germline gives CDR1 SQVTM, CDR2 ANQGSEA. CDR3 sequence (DNA): TGCAGCGTTGAGGCCGGAGGCTATGGCTACACCTTC. It specifies CSVEAGGYGYTF.

This clone has a handful of counts. The chain couples TRBV5-4 to TRBJ1-2; 9 nucleotides match TRBD1. Germline CDR1 is SGHNT and CDR2 is YYREEE (reference sequence). The CDR3 is made up of 15 amino acids. Unmatched junction bases numbered 8, after V lost 4 bases and J lost 4 bases. This CDR3 reads CASSRDRGASYGYTF. CDR3 coding DNA: TGTGCCAGCAGCCGAGACAGGGGGGCTTCCTATGGCTACACCTTC.

This chain links TRBV5-8 with TRBJ1-2; 7 bases map to TRBD1. The CDR3 length is 14 residues. V was pared by 4 bases and J by 3 bases, with 6 bases of the junction left unmatched. Per germline, CDR1 SGHTS and CDR2 YDEGEE. CDR3: CASSLGTAHYGYTF. The CDR3 DNA reads as TGTGCCAGCAGCCTAGGGACAGCACACTATGGCTACACCTTC.

For this clone: An end of the junction differs from the germline gene, which may be a read error. J is TRBJ2-7 and V is TRBV10-3; D may be TRBD1 (6 bases). CDR3 length: 14 residues. Germline-derived CDR1 and CDR2 are ENHRY and SYGVKD. The CDR3 is CAISDTQGLTPLTF. The CDR3 coding sequence is TGTGCCATCAGTGACACACAGGGATTGACCCCTTTAACTTTC.

The rearrangement links TRBV5-1 to TRBJ2-3, with a possible D match to TRBD1 (6 bases). Germline V gene sequence: CDR1 SGHRS, CDR2 YFSETQ. The CDR3 covers 15 residues. Trimming removed 3 bases at V and 2 bases at J, with 13 bases between. The CDR3 loop reads CASSSRGGNTDTQYF. DNA of the CDR3: TGCGCCAGCAGCTCGAGAGGGGGAAACACAGATACGCAGTATTTT.

This clone came up a few times. The chain couples TRBV25-1 to TRBJ2-2; the D call may be TRBD1 or TRBD2 (5 bases each). The V gene's germline CDR1 is MGHDK and CDR2 SYGVNS. The CDR3 has 15 amino acids. With 5 bases removed from V and 3 bases from J, the gap between germline ends came to 13 bases. The CDR3 loop is CASSRSGSDTGELFF. DNA of the CDR3: TGTGCCAGCAGTCGCTCAGGGAGTGACACCGGGGAGCTGTTTTTT.

The genes are TRBV5-1 and TRBJ1-2; 7 nucleotides match TRBD1. The V gene's germline CDR1 is SGHRS and CDR2 YFSETQ. CDR3 length equals 15 residues. J lost 3 bases, V lost 1 base, and 6 bases had no gene match. The CDR3 is CASSLFPDRDYGYTF. In nucleotides, the CDR3 is TGCGCCAGCAGCTTGTTTCCCGACAGGGACTATGGCTACACCTTC.

This chain connects TRBV19 to TRBJ2-1, with unresolved D. CDR1 and CDR2 (germline): LNHDA, SQIVND (reference sequence). Trimming took 10 bases from V and 0 from J, leaving 10 bases between them. CDR3 length: 13 amino acids. The CDR3: CATSTSSYNEQFF. CDR3 DNA sequence: TGTGCCACCTCAACAAGCTCCTACAATGAGCAGTTCTTC.

CDR3 sequence (DNA): TGCGCCAGCAGCCAAGGGGAACAGGGGTGGTATGGCTACACCTTC. Translated, it gives CASSQGEQGWYGYTF. The chain couples TRBV4-1 to TRBJ1-2; the match to TRBD1 covers 7 bases. The germline gives CDR1 MGHRA, CDR2 YSYEKL. The trim removed 1 base at V and 5 bases at J, leaving 7 bases unmatched. The CDR3 extends over 15 amino acids.

The chain couples TRBV7-2 to TRBJ1-1; no definite D call. The V end lost 4 bases, the J end lost 3 bases, and 3 bases lay between the germline ends. The CDR3 has 11 amino acids. In germline, CDR1 is SGHTA, CDR2 FQGNSA. CDR3 sequence (DNA): TGTGCCAGCAGCTCTTACACTGAAGCTTTCTTT. This sequence encodes CASSSYTEAFF.

The rearrangement uses TRBV5-4 and TRBJ2-5; the match to TRBD2 covers 9 bases. V shed 4 bases, J shed 4 bases, and the junction held 8 bases outside the gene matches. The CDR3 is 15 amino acids. CDR1 and CDR2 from the germline V gene are SGHNT and YYREEE (reference sequence). As DNA, the CDR3 is TGTGCCAGCAGCCGCGGGGGGGCCGTGGGAGAGACCCAGTACTTC. Encoded protein: CASSRGGAVGETQYF.

This rearrangement joins TRBV28 to TRBJ2-2; 8 bases are shared with TRBD1. Germline lookup yields CDR1 MDHEN and CDR2 SYDVKM. Unmatched junction bases numbered 9, after V lost 8 bases and J lost 7 bases. The CDR3 runs to 14 residues. The CDR3 DNA reads TGTGCCAGCCGCTTGGACAGGGTTGTCGGGGAGCTGTTTTTT. The encoded protein is CASRLDRVVGELFF.

This sequence joins TRBV6-1 and TRBJ2-7; TRBD1 agrees at 9 bases. Looked up from germline, CDR1 is MNHNS and CDR2 is SASEGT. There are 15 residues in the CDR3. Losses at the gene ends were 5 bases for V and 4 bases for J; bases not matched to a gene: 9. CDR3 protein: CASSSTGTGLYEQYF. DNA of the CDR3: TGTGCCAGCAGTTCCACCGGGACAGGGTTGTACGAGCAGTACTTC.

The chain carries TRBV7-2 and TRBJ2-1; tentatively, D is TRBD2 (6 bases). V dropped 5 bases and J dropped 3 bases, with 17 bases sitting between them. Germline V CDR1 and CDR2: SGHTA, FQGNSA. CDR3 size: 16 residues. Written as DNA, the CDR3 is TGTGCCAGCAGCCGATTGGGGCAGGGAGGCTACAATGAGCAGTTCTTC. This sequence encodes CASSRLGQGGYNEQFF.

The rearrangement uses TRBV27 and TRBJ1-6; D gene uncertain. Germline CDR1 reads MNHEY; CDR2 reads SMNVEV (reference sequence). V dropped 3 bases and J dropped 6 bases, with 9 bases sitting between them. This CDR3 has 14 amino acids. The CDR3 loop is CASSFGRFNSPLHF. The DNA of the CDR3 is TGTGCCAGCAGTTTCGGACGCTTTAATTCACCCCTCCACTTT.

The gene calls are TRBV7-2 and TRBJ2-7; TRBD1 might be the D (6 bases). The CDR3 loop spans 16 amino acids. V gave up 5 bases and J gave up 5 bases, with 22 bases separating them. Germline V CDR1 and CDR2: SGHTA, FQGNSA. The CDR3 bases are TGTGCCAGCAGCCCCCCCGGCGGCCGTACAGGGAACGAGCAGTACTTC. Amino acids: CASSPPGGRTGNEQYF.